The sequence of this T cell receptor beta chain was determined in a study of T cells in Graves' hyperthyroidism and ophthalmopathy (dated by TCRdb to between 2018 and 2020). About the full investigation: Peripheral blood samples were taken at initial diagnosis, before any treatment was given. To identify distinguishing TCR V-J signatures, a discovery cohort of roughly 100 patients was used, comprising under 45 with Graves' ophthalmopathy and around 57 with stable Graves' hyperthyroidism. An independent validation cohort of fewer than 20 hyperthyroidism patients and approximately 16 patients who later progressed to ophthalmopathy tested prospective prediction of ophthalmopathy. For training and testing, the 110 or so patients in the discovery cohort were randomly divided in a 7:3 ratio. The study also compared thyroid tissue and blood T-cell repertoires from five or six Graves' hyperthyroidism patients. After blood sampling, hyperthyroidism patients were treated with methimazole at a starting dose of 30 mg daily, and ophthalmopathy patients were treated with high-dose intravenous methylprednisolone. According to the paper, TCR Vbeta CDR3 sequencing was carried out on some 130 peripheral blood samples, which came from fewer than 50 ophthalmopathy, approximately 72 hyperthyroidism and about 17 progressor patients. Overall study results and their limits: In validation, the model predicted progression to ophthalmopathy with just under 71% sensitivity and roughly 75% specificity, a median of about six months before onset. Most expanded thyroid clonotypes (frequency above 0.001) were also found in blood, which suggests that blood repertoires may mirror thyroid immune responses. A model built on a 13 V-J signature distinguished ophthalmopathy from stable hyperthyroidism, reaching 87.88% sensitivity and around 81% specificity in cross-validation and 80%/75% in testing. No statistical method was used to fix the sample size in advance, and group allocation was not hidden from the investigators.

In the ophthalmopathy patients, disease was moderately to severely active, with a Clinical Activity Score of 3 or more, a NOSPECS grade of 4 or more, and a duration of less than 3 months. Patients with uncontrolled infections, other autoimmune diseases, pregnancy or lactation were excluded. Diagnoses were established on the basis of clinical symptoms, serum thyroxine and TRAb, thyroid ultrasound, and orbital computed tomography. PBMCs were separated from under 11 ml of fresh peripheral blood using Ficoll-Paque density gradient centrifugation. Trizol reagent was used to extract total RNA, and RNA quality was then checked on an Agilent 2100 Bioanalyzer. Trimming takes 3 bases off V and 2 bases off J; junction bases not matched to a gene: 13. From cysteine to phenylalanine, the CDR3 is 17 amino acids long. The CDR3 DNA has 51 bases and is translated from base 1. In the germline V gene (reference sequence), CDR1 corresponds to MNHEY and CDR2 to SMNVEV.

The TCR beta CDR3 regions were amplified from RNA transcripts. The TCR CDR3 was subjected to a first round of RT-PCR using the HTBI primer set and the Qiagen OneStep RT-PCR kit. A second multiplex PCR round built the libraries, followed by size selection and purification. Sequencing of the libraries was done on an Illumina HiSeq2000 using paired-end 100 bp reads. Per the authors' processing: SOAPnuke was used to process the raw data, throwing out any read that contained adapters or uncalled bases, had a mean Phred below 15, or lacked an exact constant-primer or identifier match. COPE v1.2.5 was used to merge the high-quality paired reads, and each unique nucleotide sequence was defined as a clonotype. MiTCR v1.1 was used to align clonotypes to the IMGT TRBV, TRBD and TRBJ reference segments. The analysis included only V-J combinations with a frequency above 0.0001, which together covered 98% to 99.2% of the repertoires. The TCS score was defined as the ratio of F50 (clonal expansion) to E x V (chaos), calculated using BLOSUM62-based TCRdist between CDR3 peptides within each V-J. Welch's t-statistics and random forest reduced around 520 V-J features to 10 to 15, which were used in a naive Bayes classifier (R e1071). The public reads were run again by TCRdb, first through fastp at Q25 and then through MiXCR, and only productive beta chains were kept. For every CDR3 protein sequence, its rows merge into one entry that carries the most common genes and DNA. TCRdb assigned the V and J calls; the authors' analysis was not used. This sample gives more than 500,000 distinct CDR3 sequences in total; about 16% of them show up just once. Around 28% of the sample comes from the top ten.

This clonotype was seen many times. Its antigen specificity is not known. No base quality information exists; no much larger clone differs at one position. The clonotype was recovered from a woman in her twenties or thirties with Graves' ophthalmopathy. This chain joins TRBV27 to TRBJ2-7, and TRBD2 matches 7 of the central bases. The sample consisted of blood. The nucleotide sequence reads TGTGCCAGCAGTTTTACCCGGGGGGTAGGTGGCACCTACGAGCAGTACTTC. It translates as CASSFTRGVGGTYEQYF.